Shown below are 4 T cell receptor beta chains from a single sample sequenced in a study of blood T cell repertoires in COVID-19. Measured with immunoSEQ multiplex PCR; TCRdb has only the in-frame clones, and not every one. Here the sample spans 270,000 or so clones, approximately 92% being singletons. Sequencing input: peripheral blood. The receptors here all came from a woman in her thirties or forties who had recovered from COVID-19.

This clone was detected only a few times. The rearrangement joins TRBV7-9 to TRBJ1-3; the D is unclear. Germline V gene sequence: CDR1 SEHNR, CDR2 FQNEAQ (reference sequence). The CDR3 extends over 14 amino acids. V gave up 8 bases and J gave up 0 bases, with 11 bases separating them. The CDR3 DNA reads TGTGCCAGCGCTCGAACAGACTCTGGAAACACCATATATTTT. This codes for CASARTDSGNTIYF.

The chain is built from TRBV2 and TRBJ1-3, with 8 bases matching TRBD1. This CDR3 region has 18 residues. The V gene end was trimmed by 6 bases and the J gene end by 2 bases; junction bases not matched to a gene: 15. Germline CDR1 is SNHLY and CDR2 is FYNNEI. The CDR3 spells CASRPQRPTGVAGNTIYF. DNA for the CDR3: TGTGCCAGCAGACCTCAAAGGCCGACAGGGGTCGCTGGAAACACCATATATTTT.

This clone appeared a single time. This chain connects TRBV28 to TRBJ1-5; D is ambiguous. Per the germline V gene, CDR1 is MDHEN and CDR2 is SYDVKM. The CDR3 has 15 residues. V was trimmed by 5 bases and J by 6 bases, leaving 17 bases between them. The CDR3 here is CASSPQVGGGQPQHF. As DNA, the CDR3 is TGTGCCAGCAGTCCCCAGGTAGGAGGAGGTCAGCCCCAGCATTTT.

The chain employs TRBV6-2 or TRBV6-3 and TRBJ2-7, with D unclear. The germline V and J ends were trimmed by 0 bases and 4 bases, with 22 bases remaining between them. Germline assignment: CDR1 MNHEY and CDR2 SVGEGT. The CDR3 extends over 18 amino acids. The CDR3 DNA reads TGTGCCAGCAGTTACTCGGCAGTCCCTTACAAAACTATTTACGAGCAGTACGTC. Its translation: CASSYSAVPYKTIYEQYV.